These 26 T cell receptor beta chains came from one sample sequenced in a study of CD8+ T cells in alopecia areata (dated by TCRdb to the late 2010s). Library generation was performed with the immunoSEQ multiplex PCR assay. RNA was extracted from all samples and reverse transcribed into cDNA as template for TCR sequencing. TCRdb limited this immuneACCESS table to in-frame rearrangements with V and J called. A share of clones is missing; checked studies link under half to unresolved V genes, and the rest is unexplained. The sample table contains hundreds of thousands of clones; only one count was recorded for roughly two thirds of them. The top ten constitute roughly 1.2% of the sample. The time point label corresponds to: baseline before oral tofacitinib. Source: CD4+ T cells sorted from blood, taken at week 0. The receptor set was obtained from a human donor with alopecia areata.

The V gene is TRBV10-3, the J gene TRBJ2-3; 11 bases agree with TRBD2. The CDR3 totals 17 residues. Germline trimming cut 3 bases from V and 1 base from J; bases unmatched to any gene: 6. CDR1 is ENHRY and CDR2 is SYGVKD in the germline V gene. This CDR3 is CAISELGLAGGTDTQYF. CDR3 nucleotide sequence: TGTGCCATCAGTGAACTCGGACTAGCGGGCGGCACAGATACGCAGTATTTT.

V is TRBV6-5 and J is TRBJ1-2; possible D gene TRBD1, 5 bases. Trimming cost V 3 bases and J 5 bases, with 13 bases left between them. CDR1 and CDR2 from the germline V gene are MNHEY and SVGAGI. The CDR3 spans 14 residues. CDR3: CASSYIVGAYGYTF. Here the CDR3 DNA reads TGTGCCAGCAGTTATATAGTAGGGGCTTATGGCTACACCTTC.

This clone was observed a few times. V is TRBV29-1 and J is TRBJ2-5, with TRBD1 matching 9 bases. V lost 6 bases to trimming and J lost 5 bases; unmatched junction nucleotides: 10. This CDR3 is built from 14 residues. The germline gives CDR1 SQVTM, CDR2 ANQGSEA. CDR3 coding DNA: TGCAGCGTGGGAGCCGGGACAGGGATGGAGACCCAGTACTTC. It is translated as CSVGAGTGMETQYF.

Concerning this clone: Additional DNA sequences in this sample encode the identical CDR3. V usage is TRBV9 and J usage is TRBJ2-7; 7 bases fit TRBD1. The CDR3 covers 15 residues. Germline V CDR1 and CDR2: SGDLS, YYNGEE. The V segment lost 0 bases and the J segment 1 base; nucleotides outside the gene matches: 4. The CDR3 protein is CASSVGSGGSYEQYF. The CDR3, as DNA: TGTGCCAGCAGCGTAGGTTCAGGGGGATCCTACGAGCAGTACTTC.

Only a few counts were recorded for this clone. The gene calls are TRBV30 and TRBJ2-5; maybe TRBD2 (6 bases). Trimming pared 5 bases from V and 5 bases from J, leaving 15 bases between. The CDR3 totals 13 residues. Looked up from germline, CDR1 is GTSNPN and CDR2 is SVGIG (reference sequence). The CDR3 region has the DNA TGTGCCTGGGAAGGCGGGGCCCGGGAGACCCAGTACTTC. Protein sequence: CAWEGGARETQYF.

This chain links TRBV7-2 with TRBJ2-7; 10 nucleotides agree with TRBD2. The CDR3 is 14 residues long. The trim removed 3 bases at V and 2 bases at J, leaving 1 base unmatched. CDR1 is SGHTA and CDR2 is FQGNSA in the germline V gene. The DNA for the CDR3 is TGTGCCAGCAGCTTCAGCGGGGGGGCCTACGAGCAGTACTTC. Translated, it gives CASSFSGGAYEQYF.

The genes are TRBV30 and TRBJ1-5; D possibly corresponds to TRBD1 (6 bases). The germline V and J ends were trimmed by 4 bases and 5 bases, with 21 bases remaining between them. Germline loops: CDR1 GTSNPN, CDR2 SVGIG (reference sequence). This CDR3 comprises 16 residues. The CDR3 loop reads CAWTPPGGPQHQPQHF. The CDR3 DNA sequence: TGTGCCTGGACTCCCCCCGGGGGGCCCCAGCATCAGCCCCAGCATTTT.

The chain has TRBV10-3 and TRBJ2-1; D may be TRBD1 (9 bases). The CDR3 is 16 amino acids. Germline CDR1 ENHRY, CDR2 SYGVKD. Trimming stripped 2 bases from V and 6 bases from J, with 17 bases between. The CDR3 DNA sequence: TGTGCCATCAGTGAGCGGGGGGGACAGGGTGGCAATGAGCAGTTCTTC. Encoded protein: CAISERGGQGGNEQFF.

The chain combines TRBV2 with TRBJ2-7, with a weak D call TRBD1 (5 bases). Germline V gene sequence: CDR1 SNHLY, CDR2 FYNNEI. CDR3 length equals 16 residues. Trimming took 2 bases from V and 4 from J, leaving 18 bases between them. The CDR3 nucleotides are TGTGCCAGCAGTGAATATGCAGGCCCGGCAGGGTACGAGCAGTACTTC. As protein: CASSEYAGPAGYEQYF.

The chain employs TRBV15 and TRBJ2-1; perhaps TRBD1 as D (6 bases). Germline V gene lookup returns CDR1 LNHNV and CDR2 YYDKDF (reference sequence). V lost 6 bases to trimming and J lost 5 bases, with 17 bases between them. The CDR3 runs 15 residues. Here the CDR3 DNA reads TGTGCCACCAGAAGAAGACAGGCCGAACACAATGAGCAGTTCTTC. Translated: CATRRRQAEHNEQFF.

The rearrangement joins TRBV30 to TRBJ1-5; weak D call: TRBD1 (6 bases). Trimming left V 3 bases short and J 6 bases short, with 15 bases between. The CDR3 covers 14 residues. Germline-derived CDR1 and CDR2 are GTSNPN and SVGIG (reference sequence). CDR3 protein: CAWSRAGVAQPQHF. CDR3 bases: TGTGCCTGGAGCAGGGCAGGGGTGGCTCAGCCCCAGCATTTT.

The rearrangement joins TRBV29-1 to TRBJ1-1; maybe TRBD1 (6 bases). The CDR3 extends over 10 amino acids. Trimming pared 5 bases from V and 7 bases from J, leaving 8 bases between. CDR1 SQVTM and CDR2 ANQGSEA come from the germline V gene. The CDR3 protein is CSVHRVEAFF. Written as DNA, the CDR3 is TGCAGCGTTCACAGGGTTGAAGCTTTCTTT.

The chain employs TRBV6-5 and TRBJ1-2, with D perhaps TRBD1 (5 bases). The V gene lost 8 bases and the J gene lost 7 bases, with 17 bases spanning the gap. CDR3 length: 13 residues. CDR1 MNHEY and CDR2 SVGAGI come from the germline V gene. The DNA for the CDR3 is TGTGCCAGCCGGTTTGGGGGAAGTGGTGGCTACACCTTC. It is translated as CASRFGGSGGYTF.

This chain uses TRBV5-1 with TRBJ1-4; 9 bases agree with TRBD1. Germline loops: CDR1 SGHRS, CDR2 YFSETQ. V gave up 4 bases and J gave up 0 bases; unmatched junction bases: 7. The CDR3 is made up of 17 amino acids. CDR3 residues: CASSVDRGPSTNEKLFF. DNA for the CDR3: TGCGCCAGCAGCGTGGACAGGGGACCGTCAACTAATGAAAAACTGTTTTTT.

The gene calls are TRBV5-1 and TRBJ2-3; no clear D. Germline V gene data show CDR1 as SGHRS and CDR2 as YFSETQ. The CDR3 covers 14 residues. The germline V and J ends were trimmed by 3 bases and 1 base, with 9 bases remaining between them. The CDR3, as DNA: TGCGCCAGCAGCTGGCATCCGGGCACAGATACGCAGTATTTT. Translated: CASSWHPGTDTQYF.

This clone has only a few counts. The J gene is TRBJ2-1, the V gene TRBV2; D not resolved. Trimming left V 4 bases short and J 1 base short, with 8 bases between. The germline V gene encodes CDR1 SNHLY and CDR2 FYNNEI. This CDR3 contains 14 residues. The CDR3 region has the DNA TGTGCCAGCAGTGCGGATCTGTCCTACAATGAGCAGTTCTTC. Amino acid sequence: CASSADLSYNEQFF.

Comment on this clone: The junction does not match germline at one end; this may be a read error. The CDR3 region is CSVEDRRQLYSEQFF. DNA of the CDR3: TGCAGCGTTGAAGACCGAAGACAGCTATACAGTGAGCAGTTCTTC. The chain joins TRBV29-1 to TRBJ2-1, with D perhaps matching TRBD1 (5 bases). The CDR3 is made up of 15 amino acids. Germline CDR1 is SQVTM and CDR2 is ANQGSEA.

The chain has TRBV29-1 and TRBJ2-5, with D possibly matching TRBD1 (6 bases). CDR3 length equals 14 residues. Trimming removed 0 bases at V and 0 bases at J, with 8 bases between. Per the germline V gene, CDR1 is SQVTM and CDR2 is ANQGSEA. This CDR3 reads CSVEDRGHQETQYF. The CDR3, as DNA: TGCAGCGTTGAAGACAGGGGTCACCAAGAGACCCAGTACTTC.

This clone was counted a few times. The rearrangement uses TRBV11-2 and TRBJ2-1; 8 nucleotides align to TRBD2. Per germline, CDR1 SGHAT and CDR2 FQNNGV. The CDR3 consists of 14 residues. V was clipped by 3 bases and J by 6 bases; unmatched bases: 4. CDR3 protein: CASSFGLAVNEQFF. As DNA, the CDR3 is TGTGCCAGCAGCTTTGGACTAGCTGTCAATGAGCAGTTCTTC.

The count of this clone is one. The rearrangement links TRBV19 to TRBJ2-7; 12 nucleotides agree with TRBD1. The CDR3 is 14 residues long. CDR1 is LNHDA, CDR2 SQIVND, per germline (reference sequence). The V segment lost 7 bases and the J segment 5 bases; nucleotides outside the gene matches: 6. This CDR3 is CASTPGQGANEQYF. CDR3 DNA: TGTGCCAGTACCCCGGGACAGGGGGCCAACGAGCAGTACTTC.

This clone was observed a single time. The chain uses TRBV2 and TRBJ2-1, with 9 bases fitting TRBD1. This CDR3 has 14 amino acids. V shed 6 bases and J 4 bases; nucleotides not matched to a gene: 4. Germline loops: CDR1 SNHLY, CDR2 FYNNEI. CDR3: CASRTDRGYNEQFF. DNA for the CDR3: TGTGCCAGCAGGACGGACAGGGGTTACAATGAGCAGTTCTTC.

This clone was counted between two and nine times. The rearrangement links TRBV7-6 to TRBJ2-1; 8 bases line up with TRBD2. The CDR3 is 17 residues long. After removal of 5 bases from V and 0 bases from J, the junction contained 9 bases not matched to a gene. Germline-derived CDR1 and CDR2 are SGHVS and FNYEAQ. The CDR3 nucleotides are TGTGCCAGCAGCCCTCTCGCGGGGGGCCTCTCCTACAATGAGCAGTTCTTC. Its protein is CASSPLAGGLSYNEQFF.

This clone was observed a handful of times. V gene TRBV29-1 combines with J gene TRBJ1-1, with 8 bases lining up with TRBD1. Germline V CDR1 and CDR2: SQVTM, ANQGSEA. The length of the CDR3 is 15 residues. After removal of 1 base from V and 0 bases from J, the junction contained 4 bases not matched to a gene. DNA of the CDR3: TGCAGCGTTGAAGTTGGGACAGGCATGAACACTGAAGCTTTCTTT. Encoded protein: CSVEVGTGMNTEAFF. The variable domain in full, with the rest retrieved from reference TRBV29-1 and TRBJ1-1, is SAVISQKPSRDICQRGTSLTIQCQVDSQVTMMFWYRQQPGQSLTLIATANQGSEATYESGFVIDKFPISRPNLTFSTLTVSNMSPEDSSIYLCSVEVGTGMNTEAFFGQGTRLTVV.

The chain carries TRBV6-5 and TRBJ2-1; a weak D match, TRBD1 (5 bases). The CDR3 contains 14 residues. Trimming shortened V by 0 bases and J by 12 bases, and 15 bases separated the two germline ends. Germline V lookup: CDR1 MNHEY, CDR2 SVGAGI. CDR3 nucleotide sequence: TGTGCCAGCAGTTACTCGGCAGGGTTCCACCGGCAGTTCTTC. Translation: CASSYSAGFHRQFF.

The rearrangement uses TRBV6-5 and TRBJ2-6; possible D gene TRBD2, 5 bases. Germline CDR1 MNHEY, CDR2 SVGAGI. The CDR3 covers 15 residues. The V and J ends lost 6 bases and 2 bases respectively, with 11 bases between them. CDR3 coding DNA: TGTGCCAGCAGCCCCGCCGGGACTGGGGCCAACGTCCTGACTTTC. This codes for CASSPAGTGANVLTF.

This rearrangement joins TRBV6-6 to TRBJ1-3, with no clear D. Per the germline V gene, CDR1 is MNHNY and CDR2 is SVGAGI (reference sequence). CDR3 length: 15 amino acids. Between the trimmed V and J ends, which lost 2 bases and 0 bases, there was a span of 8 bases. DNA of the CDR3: TGTGCCAGCAGTTACCCACTAGACTCTGGAAACACCATATATTTT. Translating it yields CASSYPLDSGNTIYF.